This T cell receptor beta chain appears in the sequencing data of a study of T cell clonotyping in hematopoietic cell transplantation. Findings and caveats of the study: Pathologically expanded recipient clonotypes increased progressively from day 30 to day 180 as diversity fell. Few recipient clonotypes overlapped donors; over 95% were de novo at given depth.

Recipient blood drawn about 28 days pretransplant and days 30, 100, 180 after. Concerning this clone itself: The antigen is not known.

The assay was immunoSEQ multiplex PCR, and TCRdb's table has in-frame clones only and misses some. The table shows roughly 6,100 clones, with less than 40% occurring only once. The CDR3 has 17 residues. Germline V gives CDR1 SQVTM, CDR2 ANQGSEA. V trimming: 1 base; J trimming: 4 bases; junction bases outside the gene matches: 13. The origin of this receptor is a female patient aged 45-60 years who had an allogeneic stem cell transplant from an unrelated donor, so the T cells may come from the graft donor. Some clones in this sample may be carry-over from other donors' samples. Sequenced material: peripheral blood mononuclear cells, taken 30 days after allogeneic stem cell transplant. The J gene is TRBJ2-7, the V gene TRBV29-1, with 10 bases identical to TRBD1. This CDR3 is CSVEALGADRGRYEQYF. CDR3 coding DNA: TGCAGCGTTGAAGCCCTGGGGGCTGACAGGGGGCGTTACGAGCAGTACTTC.